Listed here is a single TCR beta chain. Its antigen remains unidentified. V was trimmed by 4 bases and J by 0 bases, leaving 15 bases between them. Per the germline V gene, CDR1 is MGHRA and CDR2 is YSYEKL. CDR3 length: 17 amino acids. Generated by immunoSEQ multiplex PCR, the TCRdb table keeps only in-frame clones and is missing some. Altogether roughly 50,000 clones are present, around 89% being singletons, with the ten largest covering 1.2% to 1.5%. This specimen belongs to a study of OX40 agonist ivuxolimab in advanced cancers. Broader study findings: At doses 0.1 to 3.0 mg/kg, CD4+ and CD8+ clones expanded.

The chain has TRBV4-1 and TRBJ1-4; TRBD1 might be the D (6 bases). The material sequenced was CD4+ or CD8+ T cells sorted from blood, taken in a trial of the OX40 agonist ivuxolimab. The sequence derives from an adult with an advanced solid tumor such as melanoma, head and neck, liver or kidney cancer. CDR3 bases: TGCGCCAGCAGCCCATGGACAGACCGAGCAACTAATGAAAAACTGTTTTTT. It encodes CASSPWTDRATNEKLFF.